The clone carrying this T cell receptor beta chain has just one count. Compared with germline, one end of the junction differs, possibly owing to a read error. The sample is drawn from a study of blood T cell repertoires in COVID-19. Study summary: Acute-phase and convalescent COVID-19 samples originated in the United States, Italy and Spain. T cells, B-cell-depleted T cells, or PBMCs supplied cDNA or gDNA.

Germline assignment: CDR1 SNHLY and CDR2 FYNNEI. CDR3 length equals 13 residues. Authors' analysis steps: How many nucleated cells were present was estimated from reference gene primer amplification. Using immunoSEQ multiplex PCR, the repertoire was profiled, and TCRdb retains in-frame clones only, with some absent. V, J and clone size derive from that table, while D and trimming were established from the DNA sequence. The table includes approximately 30,000 clones, approximately 84% detected once. This clonotype was sampled from a man between 45 and 60 years old with active or convalescent COVID-19. V gene TRBV2 combines with J gene TRBJ2-4; 10 bases fit TRBD1. The sample comprised peripheral blood. The CDR3 DNA reads as TGTGCAAGCAGAGGGACAGGGGAAAACATTCAGTACTTC. It encodes CASRGTGENIQYF.